This entry lists 2 T cell receptor beta chains sequenced from one sample in a study of CD8+ T cells in alopecia areata (dated by TCRdb to 2017 to 2018). Preparation of the library involved the immunoSEQ multiplex PCR assay. RNA was extracted from all samples and reverse transcribed into cDNA as template for TCR sequencing. As stored in TCRdb, this immuneACCESS dataset retains in-frame rearrangements with V and J assigned. A fraction of the clones does not appear; measured against another copy, unresolved V genes explain less than half of the discrepancy, and the remainder lacks a known reason. The sample data list 110,000 or so clones, and around 54% of these were observed just once. The ten largest clones represent around 3.4% of the sample. The time point label here, explained by the study, means: 20 to 30 weeks on oral tofacitinib. Explained via the paper, the treatment or condition label denotes: oral pan-JAK inhibitor, 5-10 mg twice daily.

This specimen was CD4+ T cells sorted from blood, taken at week 24, from a patient treated with tofacitinib. Receptors were obtained from a human donor with alopecia areata.

This rearrangement joins TRBV2 to TRBJ2-1; D gene uncertain. Germline V gene lookup returns CDR1 SNHLY and CDR2 FYNNEI. V lost 7 bases to trimming and J lost 4 bases, with 5 bases between them. The CDR3 is 11 residues long. CDR3 sequence: CASTLYNEQFF. The CDR3 DNA reads as TGTGCCAGCACCCTATACAATGAGCAGTTCTTC. Supplemented by reference TRBV2 and TRBJ2-1, the full variable domain reads EPEVTQTPSHQVTQMGQEVILRCVPISNHLYFYWYRQILGQKVEFLVSFYNNEISEKSEIFDDQFSVERPDGSNFTLKIRSTKLEDSAMYFCASTLYNEQFFGPGTRLTVL.

This chain links TRBV7-2 with TRBJ2-7, with 7 nucleotides matching TRBD1. The CDR3 is 13 amino acids. J gave up 7 bases and V 5 bases, and 8 bases lay outside the gene matches. CDR1 and CDR2 (germline): SGHTA, FQGNSA. The CDR3 loop is CASSPATGREQYF. The CDR3, as DNA: TGTGCCAGCAGCCCCGCGACAGGGCGGGAGCAGTACTTC.